These 15 T cell receptor beta chains share one sample of origin, sequenced in a study of cytomegalovirus exposure and HLA in healthy donors. The primer mix had 60 Vbeta and 13 Jbeta primers. Assay used: immunoSEQ multiplex PCR; TCRdb lists only in-frame clones, some missing. Here the sample table reports around 76,000 clones. Sequencing was performed on PBMCs. Receptor source: a boy aged 5-17 years in good health and CMV-seronegative.

The chain joins TRBV9 to TRBJ2-5; 14 bases align to TRBD2. Germline V lookup: CDR1 SGDLS, CDR2 YYNGEE. CDR3 length: 16 amino acids. The ends lost 0 bases at V and 2 bases at J; junction bases unmatched: 0. Here the CDR3 reads CASSVGTSGRQETQYF. In nucleotides, the CDR3 is TGTGCCAGCAGCGTAGGGACTAGCGGGAGGCAAGAGACCCAGTACTTC. The full variable domain, its missing parts supplied by reference TRBV9 and TRBJ2-5, is DSGVTQTPKHLITATGQRVTLRCSPRSGDLSVYWYQQSLDQGLQFLIQYYNGEERAKGNILERFSAQQFPDLHSELNLSSLELGDSALYFCASSVGTSGRQETQYFGPGTRLLVL.

V and J are TRBV27 and TRBJ1-2, with 8 bases that match TRBD1. This CDR3 has 14 amino acids. Germline assignment: CDR1 MNHEY and CDR2 SMNVEV (reference sequence). V dropped 3 bases and J dropped 8; count of bases not matched to a gene: 8. The CDR3: CASSFSGQGNGYTF. For the CDR3, the DNA is TGTGCCAGCAGTTTCTCTGGACAGGGAAACGGCTACACCTTC.

The chain uses TRBV5-6 and TRBJ1-1, with no clear D. V was clipped by 5 bases and J by 0 bases, with 20 bases between them. CDR1 and CDR2 from the germline V gene are SGHDT and YYEEEE. The CDR3 contains 17 residues. The CDR3 is CASRLYWAELMNTEAFF. CDR3 in DNA: TGTGCCAGCAGGTTGTACTGGGCAGAGCTCATGAACACTGAAGCTTTCTTT.

The rearrangement joins TRBV11-2 to TRBJ1-1, with unresolved D. The CDR3 spans 13 residues. V shed 1 base and J shed 4 bases, with 7 bases lying between them. Germline assignment: CDR1 SGHAT and CDR2 FQNNGV. The CDR3 sequence: CASSLGQATEAFF. Written as DNA, the CDR3 is TGTGCCAGCAGCTTAGGACAAGCCACTGAAGCTTTCTTT.

The CDR3 loop is CAISEFGGAEQFF. Written as DNA, the CDR3 is TGTGCCATCAGTGAATTCGGGGGAGCTGAGCAGTTCTTC. The rearrangement uses TRBV10-3 and TRBJ2-1; a weak D match, TRBD2 (6 bases). Germline CDR1 ENHRY, CDR2 SYGVKD. V lost 3 bases, J lost 9 bases, and 12 bases lay in between. The CDR3 covers 13 residues.

The CDR3 protein is CASRPGGSYEQYF. CDR3 sequence (DNA): TGTGCCAGCAGACCAGGAGGCTCCTACGAGCAGTACTTC. The chain recombines TRBV6-5 with TRBJ2-7; possible D gene TRBD2, 5 bases. The CDR3 sequence is 13 residues long. Germline CDR1 MNHEY, CDR2 SVGAGI. Trimming stripped 6 bases from V and 0 bases from J, with 9 bases between.

This sequence joins TRBV6-1 and TRBJ1-5, with unresolved D. This CDR3 comprises 18 residues. Per germline, CDR1 MNHNS and CDR2 SASEGT. Trimming shortened V by 1 base and J by 6 bases, and 22 bases separated the two germline ends. This chain's CDR3 is CASSEGLRDRIAGQPQHF. In nucleotides, the CDR3 is TGTGCCAGCAGTGAAGGTCTAAGGGATCGGATCGCGGGTCAGCCCCAGCATTTT.

This chain uses TRBV7-9 with TRBJ2-1, with 7 bases matching TRBD2. CDR1 and CDR2 (germline): SEHNR, FQNEAQ (reference sequence). The CDR3 consists of 14 residues. V dropped 4 bases and J dropped 12; count of bases not matched to a gene: 12. The CDR3 loop reads CASSWSGAGSAQFF. The CDR3 region has the DNA TGTGCCAGCAGCTGGAGTGGAGCGGGGAGCGCGCAGTTCTTC.

The rearrangement uses TRBV7-2 and TRBJ1-4; D gene ambiguous. The CDR3 extends over 18 amino acids. Germline CDR1 is SGHTA and CDR2 is FQGNSA. V lost 6 bases, J lost 5 bases, and 25 bases lay in between. The DNA of the CDR3 is TGTGCCAGCAGTGAACCTTCGTGTCTCCTAGTCGACAATGAAAAACTGTTTTTT. Protein sequence: CASSEPSCLLVDNEKLFF.

The chain combines TRBV18 with TRBJ2-2, with D maybe TRBD1 (5 bases). The length of the CDR3 is 16 residues. Trimming took off 1 base at V and 4 bases at J, with 13 bases between the two ends. Germline V lookup: CDR1 KGHSH, CDR2 LQKENI. CDR3 residues: CASSPLSGSATGELFF. As DNA, the CDR3 is TGTGCCAGCTCACCACTCTCAGGGTCGGCCACCGGGGAGCTGTTTTTT.

Concerning this clone: At one end, the junction sequence differs from germline, possibly due to a read error. The V and J genes are TRBV30 and TRBJ2-1, with 7 bases that match TRBD2. The germline gives CDR1 GTSNPN, CDR2 SVGIG (reference sequence). CDR3 length equals 16 residues. CDR3: CAWSVRLASSDNEQFF. CDR3 in DNA: TGTGCCTGGAGTGTACGACTAGCCAGCTCCGACAATGAGCAGTTCTTC.

The chain joins TRBV10-3 to TRBJ1-1, with D tentatively TRBD1 (5 bases). Per the germline V gene, CDR1 is ENHRY and CDR2 is SYGVKD. V shed 2 bases and J shed 11 bases, with 12 bases lying between them. CDR3 length: 12 residues. This CDR3 is CAISERGLSAFF. CDR3 nucleotides: TGTGCCATCAGTGAGCGGGGGTTAAGTGCTTTCTTT.

This CDR3 is CSVALPPNRGYEQYF. The CDR3 DNA reads TGCAGCGTCGCTCTGCCCCCGAACAGGGGCTACGAGCAGTACTTC. This chain links TRBV29-1 with TRBJ2-7, with 7 bases identical to TRBD1. The trim removed 6 bases at V and 3 bases at J, leaving 14 bases unmatched. In germline, CDR1 is SQVTM, CDR2 ANQGSEA. The CDR3 runs to 15 residues.

This chain joins TRBV5-1 and TRBJ2-1; D call uncertain. V was trimmed by 4 bases and J by 0 bases, leaving 11 bases between them. The CDR3 is 15 amino acids. Germline CDR1 reads SGHRS; CDR2 reads YFSETQ. In nucleotides, the CDR3 is TGCGCCAGCAGCGCCAACAGTGTCTCCTACAATGAGCAGTTCTTC. Amino acid sequence: CASSANSVSYNEQFF.

This chain connects TRBV10-3 to TRBJ1-5; TRBD1 might be the D (6 bases). This CDR3 is 16 amino acids long. Trimming pared 0 bases from V and 5 bases from J, leaving 14 bases between. In germline, CDR1 is ENHRY, CDR2 SYGVKD. The DNA of the CDR3 is TGTGCCATCAGTGAGTCGAAATCACAGGGTGATCAGCCCCAGCATTTT. It specifies CAISESKSQGDQPQHF.